This TCR beta chain is from a study of breast tumors, draining lymph nodes, adjacent tissues (dated by TCRdb to the mid-2010s). Study-wide context: TCR beta repertoires were compared across tumor, adjacent nontumor tissue and axillary lymph nodes obtained from breast cancer patients. In human breast cancer, the study set out to evaluate how tumor, surrounding tissue and draining lymph node repertoires relate to one another and whether T cells may move between these sites.

TCRdb names Illumina HiSeq 2000 as the instrument used. Multiplex PCR amplification was used to build the TCR beta chain libraries. The amplified TCR beta chain products were analyzed by high-throughput sequencing. The public reads were quality trimmed at Q25 with fastp and then assembled into clones with MiXCR by TCRdb, keeping productive beta chains. Rows with a matching CDR3 protein are joined into one entry that keeps the most common DNA and genes. The sample profile shows under 20,000 distinct CDR3 sequences; roughly 64% of them were found once. Of the sample, roughly a fifth is held by the ten largest clones. Adjacent samples were composed of nontumor breast tissue surrounding the tumor. The full study reports these points: T-cell repertoire diversity in tumors was found to be lower than in lymph nodes but higher than in nontumor tissue, and preferential V and J gene usage was observed. The data were considered consistent with the idea that most tumor T cells come from the lymph node and then expand in tumor tissue. Rather than being directly demonstrated, the conclusion that tumor T cells originate in lymph nodes was presented as consistent with a hypothesis. Tumor and nontumor tissue repertoires were found to be significantly more similar in luminal-like than in basal-like breast cancer.

Turning to this clonotype: Its antigen remains undetermined. Base qualities were left out, and no much larger clone turns up one base away.

The V and J ends are trimmed by 7 bases and 3 bases, leaving 16 bases between them. Inclusive of the bounding cysteine and phenylalanine, the CDR3 is 15 residues long. The DNA shown is the 45-base CDR3, in frame from base 1. The germline V gene (reference sequence) specifies SEHNR as CDR1 and FQNEAQ as CDR2. Sequencing was carried out using tumor-adjacent breast tissue. The sequence joins TRBV7-9 to TRBJ2-1; the D gene is possibly TRBD1, with 6 bases matching. This TCR was recovered from a female donor with breast cancer. Some clones in this sample may be carry-over from other donors' samples. The sequenced DNA: TGTGCCAGCAAACCCGCCGGGGACAACTACAATGAGCAGTTCTTC. It encodes CASKPAGDNYNEQFF.